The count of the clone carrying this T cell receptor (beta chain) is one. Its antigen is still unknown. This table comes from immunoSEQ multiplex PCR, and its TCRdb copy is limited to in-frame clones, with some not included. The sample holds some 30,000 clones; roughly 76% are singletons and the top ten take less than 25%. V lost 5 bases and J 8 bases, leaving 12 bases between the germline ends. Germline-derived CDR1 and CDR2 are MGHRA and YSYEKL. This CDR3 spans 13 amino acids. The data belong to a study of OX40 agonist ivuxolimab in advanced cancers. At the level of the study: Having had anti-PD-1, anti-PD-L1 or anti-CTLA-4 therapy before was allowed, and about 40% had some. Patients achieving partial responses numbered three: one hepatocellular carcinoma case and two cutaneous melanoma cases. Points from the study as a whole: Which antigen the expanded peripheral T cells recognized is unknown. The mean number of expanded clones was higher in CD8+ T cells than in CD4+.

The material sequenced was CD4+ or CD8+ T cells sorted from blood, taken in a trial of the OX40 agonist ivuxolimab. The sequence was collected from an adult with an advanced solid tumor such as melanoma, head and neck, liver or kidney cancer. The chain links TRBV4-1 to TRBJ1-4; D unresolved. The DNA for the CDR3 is TGCGCCAGCAGCACAGAGATTCGCGAAAAACTGTTTTTT. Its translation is CASSTEIREKLFF.